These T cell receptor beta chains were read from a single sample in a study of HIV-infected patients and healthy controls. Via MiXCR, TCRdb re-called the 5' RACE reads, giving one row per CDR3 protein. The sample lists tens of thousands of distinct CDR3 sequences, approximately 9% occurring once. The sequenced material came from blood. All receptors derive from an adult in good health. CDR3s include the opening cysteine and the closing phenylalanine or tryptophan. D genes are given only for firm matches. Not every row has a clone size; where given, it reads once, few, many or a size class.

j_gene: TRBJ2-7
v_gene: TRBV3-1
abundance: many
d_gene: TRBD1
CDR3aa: CASSQGQGVVQYF
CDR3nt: TGTGCCAGCAGCCAAGGACAGGGAGTGGTGCAGTACTTC

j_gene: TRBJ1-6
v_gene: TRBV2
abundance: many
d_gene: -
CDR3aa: CASSELGGVTYNSPLHF
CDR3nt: TGTGCCAGCAGTGAATTGGGGGGGGTTACCTATAATTCACCCCTCCACTTT

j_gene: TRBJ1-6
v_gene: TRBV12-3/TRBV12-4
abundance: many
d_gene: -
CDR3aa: CASSSLGQLYSPLHF
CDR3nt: TGTGCCAGCAGTTCCCTCGGACAGTTGTATTCACCCCTCCACTTT

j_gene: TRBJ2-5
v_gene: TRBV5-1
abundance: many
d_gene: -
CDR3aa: CASSLTQQETQYF
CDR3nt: TGCGCCAGCAGCTTGACACAACAAGAGACCCAGTACTTC

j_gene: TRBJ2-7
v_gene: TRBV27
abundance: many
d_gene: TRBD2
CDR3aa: CASSFILAGPYEQYF
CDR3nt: TGTGCCAGCAGTTTCATACTAGCGGGGCCCTACGAGCAGTACTTC

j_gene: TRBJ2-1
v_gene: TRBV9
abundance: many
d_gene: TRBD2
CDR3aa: CASTSSGGEYNEQFF
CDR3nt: TGTGCCAGCACCTCTAGCGGGGGAGAATACAATGAGCAGTTCTTC

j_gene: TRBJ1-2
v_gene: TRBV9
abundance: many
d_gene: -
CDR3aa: CASSGGESRWGYTF
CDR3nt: TGTGCCAGCAGCGGAGGGGAATCCCGCTGGGGCTACACCTTC

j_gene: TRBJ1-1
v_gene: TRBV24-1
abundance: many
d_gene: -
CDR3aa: CATRTRGANTEAFF
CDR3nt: TGTGCCACCCGTACCCGGGGTGCGAACACTGAAGCTTTCTTT

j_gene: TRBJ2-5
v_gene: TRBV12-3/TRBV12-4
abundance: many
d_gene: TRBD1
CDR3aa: CASSPPGGTETQYF
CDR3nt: TGTGCCAGCAGCCCACCAGGGGGAACGGAGACCCAGTACTTC

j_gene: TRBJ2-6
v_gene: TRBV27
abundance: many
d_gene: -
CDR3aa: CASRPRLRSGANVLTF
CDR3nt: TGTGCCAGCAGACCCCGACTTAGATCTGGGGCCAACGTCCTGACTTTC

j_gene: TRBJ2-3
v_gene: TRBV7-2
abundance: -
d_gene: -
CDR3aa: CASSLEGRGWDTQYF
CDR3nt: TGTGCCAGCAGCTTAGAGGGCAGGGGATGGGATACGCAGTATTTT

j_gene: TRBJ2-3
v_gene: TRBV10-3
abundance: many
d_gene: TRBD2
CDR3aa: CAIDGGGPSSTDTQYF
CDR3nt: TGTGCCATCGATGGCGGGGGGCCTTCTAGCACAGATACGCAGTATTTT

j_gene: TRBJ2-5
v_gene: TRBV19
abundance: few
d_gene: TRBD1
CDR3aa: CASSSGQAPQETQYF
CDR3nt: TGTGCCAGTAGTTCTGGACAGGCGCCTCAAGAGACCCAGTACTTC

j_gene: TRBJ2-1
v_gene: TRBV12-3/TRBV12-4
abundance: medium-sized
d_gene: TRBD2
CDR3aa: CASSLSGTSDNEQFF
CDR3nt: TGTGCCAGCAGTTTGTCCGGGACTAGCGACAATGAGCAGTTCTTC

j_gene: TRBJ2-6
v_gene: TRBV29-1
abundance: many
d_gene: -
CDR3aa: CSVDTTGRAGANVLTF
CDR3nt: TGCAGCGTTGATACGACAGGGAGGGCCGGGGCCAACGTCCTGACTTTC

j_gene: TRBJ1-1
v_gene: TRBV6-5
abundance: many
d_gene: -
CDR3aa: CASSARTANTEAFF
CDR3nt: TGTGCCAGCAGTGCGAGGACAGCGAACACTGAAGCTTTCTTT

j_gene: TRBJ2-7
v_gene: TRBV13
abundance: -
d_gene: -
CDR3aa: CASSFPGRTYEQYF
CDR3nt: TGTGCCAGCAGCTTCCCTGGCAGAACCTACGAGCAGTACTTC

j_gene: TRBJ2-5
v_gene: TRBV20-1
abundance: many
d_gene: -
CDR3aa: CSARVLNQETQYF
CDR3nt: TGCAGTGCTAGAGTACTGAACCAAGAGACCCAGTACTTC

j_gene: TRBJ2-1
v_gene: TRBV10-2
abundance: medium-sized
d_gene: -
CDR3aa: CASSELNEQFF
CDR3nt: TGCGCCAGCAGTGAGTTGAATGAGCAGTTCTTC

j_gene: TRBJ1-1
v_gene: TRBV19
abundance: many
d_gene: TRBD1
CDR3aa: CASSPRQGWAEAFF
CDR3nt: TGTGCCAGTAGTCCGCGACAGGGGTGGGCTGAAGCTTTCTTT

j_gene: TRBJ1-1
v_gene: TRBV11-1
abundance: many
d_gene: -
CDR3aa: CASSLEGETEAFF
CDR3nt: TGTGCCAGCAGCTTAGAGGGGGAGACTGAAGCTTTCTTT

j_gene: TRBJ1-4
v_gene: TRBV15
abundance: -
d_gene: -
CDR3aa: CATGEEKLFF
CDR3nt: TGTGCCACCGGGGAAGAAAAACTGTTTTTT

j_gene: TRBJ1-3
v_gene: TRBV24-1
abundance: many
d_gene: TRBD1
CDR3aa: CATSGGDRSPSGNTIYF
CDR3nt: TGTGCCACCAGTGGTGGGGACAGGTCCCCCTCTGGAAACACCATATATTTT

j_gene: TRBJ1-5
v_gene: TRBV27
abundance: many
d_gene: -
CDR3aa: CASSSNQGNQPQHF
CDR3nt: TGTGCCAGCAGTTCTAACCAAGGCAATCAGCCCCAGCATTTT

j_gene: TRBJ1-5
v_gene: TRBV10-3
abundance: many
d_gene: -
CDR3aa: CAISESQGGQPQHF
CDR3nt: TGTGCCATCAGTGAGTCGCAGGGAGGTCAGCCCCAGCATTTT

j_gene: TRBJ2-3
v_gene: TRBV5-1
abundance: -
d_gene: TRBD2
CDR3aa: CASFPSWGGSADTQYF
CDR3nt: TGCGCCAGCTTTCCCTCTTGGGGGGGTAGCGCAGATACGCAGTATTTT

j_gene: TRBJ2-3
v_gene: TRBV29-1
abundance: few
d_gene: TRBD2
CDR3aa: CSVVEAGGRTQYF
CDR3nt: TGCAGCGTTGTAGAAGCGGGGGGGCGGACGCAGTATTTT

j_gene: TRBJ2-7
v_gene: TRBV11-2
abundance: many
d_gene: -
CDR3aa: CASSRLRGPGYEQYF
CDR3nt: TGTGCCAGCAGTAGACTCAGGGGTCCGGGGTACGAGCAGTACTTC

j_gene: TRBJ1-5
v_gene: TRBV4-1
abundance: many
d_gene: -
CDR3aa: CASAVYSNQPQHF
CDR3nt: TGCGCCAGCGCCGTTTATAGCAATCAGCCCCAGCATTTT

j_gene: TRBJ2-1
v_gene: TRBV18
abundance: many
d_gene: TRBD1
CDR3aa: CASSPQGAAPNNEQFF
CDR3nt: TGTGCCAGCTCACCTCAGGGGGCCGCCCCGAACAATGAGCAGTTCTTC

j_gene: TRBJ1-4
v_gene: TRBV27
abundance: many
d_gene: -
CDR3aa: CASSPRGFDGEKLFF
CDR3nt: TGTGCCAGCAGTCCCCGGGGCTTTGACGGCGAAAAACTGTTTTTT

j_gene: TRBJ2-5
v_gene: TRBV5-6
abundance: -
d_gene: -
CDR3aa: CASSLGYSGDQETQYF
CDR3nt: TGTGCCAGCAGCTTGGGATATTCAGGGGACCAAGAGACCCAGTACTTC

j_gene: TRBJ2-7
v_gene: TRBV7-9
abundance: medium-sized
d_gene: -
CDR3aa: CASSGGDLAYEQYF
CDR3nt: TGTGCCAGCAGCGGAGGAGACTTAGCCTACGAGCAGTACTTC

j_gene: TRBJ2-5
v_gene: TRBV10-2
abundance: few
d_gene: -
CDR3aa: CASSEPVYAGRQETQYF
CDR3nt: TGCGCCAGCAGTGAGCCTGTCTATGCGGGGCGCCAAGAGACCCAGTACTTC

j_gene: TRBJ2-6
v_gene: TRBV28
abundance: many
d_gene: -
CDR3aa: CASSLFRTPNVLTF
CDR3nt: TGTGCCAGCAGTTTATTCCGGACCCCAAACGTCCTGACTTTC

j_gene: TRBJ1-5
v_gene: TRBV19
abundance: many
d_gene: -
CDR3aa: CASRDLDRLYQPQHF
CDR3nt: TGTGCCAGTAGGGACTTGGACAGACTTTATCAGCCCCAGCATTTT

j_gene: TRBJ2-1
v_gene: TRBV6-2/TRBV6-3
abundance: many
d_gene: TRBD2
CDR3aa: CASSRGGPSYNEQFF
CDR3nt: TGTGCCAGCAGCCGGGGGGGCCCGTCCTACAATGAGCAGTTCTTC

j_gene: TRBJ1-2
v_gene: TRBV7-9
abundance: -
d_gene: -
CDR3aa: CASSSQSNYGYTF
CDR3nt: TGTGCCAGCAGCTCACAGTCTAACTATGGCTACACCTTC

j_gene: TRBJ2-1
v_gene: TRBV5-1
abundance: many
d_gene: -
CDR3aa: CASSLEGEQFF
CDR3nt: TGCGCCAGCAGCCTAGAAGGTGAGCAGTTCTTC

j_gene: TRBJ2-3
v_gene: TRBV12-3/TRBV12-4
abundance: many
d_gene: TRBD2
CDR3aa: CASSPRGTSGSTDTQYF
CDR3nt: TGTGCCAGCAGCCCTAGGGGGACTAGCGGGAGCACAGATACGCAGTATTTT

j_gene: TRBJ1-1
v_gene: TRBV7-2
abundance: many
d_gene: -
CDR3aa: CASTPGPGTEAFF
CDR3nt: TGTGCCAGCACCCCGGGCCCTGGCACTGAAGCTTTCTTT

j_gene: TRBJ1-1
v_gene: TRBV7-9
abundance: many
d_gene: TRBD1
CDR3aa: CASSLPGTGRYTEAFF
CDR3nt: TGTGCCAGCAGCCTTCCCGGGACAGGGAGGTACACTGAAGCTTTCTTT

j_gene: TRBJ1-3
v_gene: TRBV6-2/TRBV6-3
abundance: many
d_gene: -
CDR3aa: CASSWDFSSGNTIYF
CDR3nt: TGTGCCAGCAGTTGGGACTTCAGCTCTGGAAACACCATATATTTT

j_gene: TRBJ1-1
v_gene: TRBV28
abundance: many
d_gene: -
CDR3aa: CASSPVVNTEAFF
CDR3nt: TGTGCCAGCAGTCCGGTAGTAAACACTGAAGCTTTCTTT

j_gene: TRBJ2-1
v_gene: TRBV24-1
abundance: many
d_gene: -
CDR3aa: CATSDGRDTSYNEQFF
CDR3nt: TGTGCCACCAGTGATGGACGGGACACCTCTTACAATGAGCAGTTCTTC

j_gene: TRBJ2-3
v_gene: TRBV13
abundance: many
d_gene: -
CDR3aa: CASSSSMGHTDTQYF
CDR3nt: TGCGCCAGCAGCTCCAGTATGGGACACACAGATACGCAGTATTTT

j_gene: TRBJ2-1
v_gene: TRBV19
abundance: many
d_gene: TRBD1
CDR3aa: CASSMGLWGTGKNEQFF
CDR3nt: TGTGCCAGTAGTATGGGGCTCTGGGGGACAGGGAAGAATGAGCAGTTCTTC

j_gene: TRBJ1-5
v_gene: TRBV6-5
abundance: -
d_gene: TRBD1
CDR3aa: CAAPLGQGFQPQHF
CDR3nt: TGTGCCGCCCCCCTCGGACAGGGGTTTCAGCCCCAGCATTTT

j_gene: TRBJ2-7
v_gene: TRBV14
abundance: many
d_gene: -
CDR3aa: CASSLEQGYYEQYF
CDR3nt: TGTGCCAGCAGCCTGGAACAGGGTTACTACGAGCAGTACTTC

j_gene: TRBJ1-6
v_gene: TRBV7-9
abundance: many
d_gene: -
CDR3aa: CASSLVGGLRNSPLHF
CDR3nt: TGTGCCAGCAGCTTAGTCGGGGGGCTACGTAATTCACCCCTCCACTTT

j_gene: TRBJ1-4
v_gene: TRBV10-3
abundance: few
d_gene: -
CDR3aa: CAIREGVEEKLFF
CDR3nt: TGTGCCATCAGGGAGGGGGTTGAGGAAAAACTGTTTTTT

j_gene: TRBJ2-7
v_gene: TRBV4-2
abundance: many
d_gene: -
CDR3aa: CASSHQTGEQYF
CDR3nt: TGTGCCAGCAGCCATCAGACGGGGGAGCAGTACTTC

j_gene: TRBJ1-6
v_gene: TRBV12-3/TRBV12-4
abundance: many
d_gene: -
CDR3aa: CASSQKRPLNSPLHF
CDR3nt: TGTGCCAGCAGTCAAAAACGCCCCCTAAATTCACCCCTCCACTTT

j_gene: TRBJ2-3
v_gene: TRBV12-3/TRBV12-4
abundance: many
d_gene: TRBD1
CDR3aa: CASTPDRGVRDTQYF
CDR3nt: TGTGCCAGCACCCCGGACAGGGGTGTAAGAGATACGCAGTATTTT

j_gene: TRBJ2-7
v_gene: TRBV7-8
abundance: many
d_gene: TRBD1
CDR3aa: CASSSGQVQFGEQYF
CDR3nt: TGTGCCAGCAGCTCGGGACAGGTTCAGTTCGGGGAGCAGTACTTC